This TCR beta chain was documented in a study of T cell responses to AZD1222 COVID-19 vaccine (dated by TCRdb to about 2021). The study in broad terms: A total of under 250 trial participants underwent TCR sequencing, of whom roughly 210 had received two doses of AZD1222 and some 26 had received two doses of the MenACWY control vaccine. Trial participants were enrolled by age into subgroups of 18-55, 56-69 and 70-plus years, and around 150, 28 and 57 TCR-sequenced participants, respectively, were included in these subgroups.

This clone has a handful of counts. Its antigen is not yet known. One base away there is no much larger clone; base qualities are not given. General findings and caveats noted by the study authors: A significant rise in spike-specific TCR breadth and depth was observed after two AZD1222 doses relative to day 0 and relative to MenACWY recipients. Most participants were white British and females outnumbered males, and the authors suggested that clonal diversity may have been underestimated. Vaccine-associated CD4 TCRs spanned the whole spike protein, with dominant responses in regions 160-218 and 743-854. Conclusions about previously exposed vaccinees are limited because only a handful of AZD1222 recipients were SARS-CoV-2 seropositive at baseline. Because no samples from the day 14 peak response were available, repertoires could be characterized only after the peak T cell response. The 56-69-year group was small, and its depth increase did not reach significance, likely because of low power. Nearly half of unique spike-specific TCRs reportedly recognized epitopes outside regions mutated in the B.1.351 and B.1.1.7 variants.

Compared with germline, V lacks 5 bases and J lacks 2 bases; bases without a gene match: 7. The germline V gene (reference sequence) yields SEHNR for CDR1 and FQNEAQ for CDR2. From its cysteine to its phenylalanine, the CDR3 spans 15 amino acids. The entry retains the CDR3 DNA only, 45 bases that are in frame from base 1. Sample time point, as interpreted from the label and publication: about 28 days (+/-7) after the second vaccine dose. AZD1222 recipients given second doses at about 4 weeks or at about 12 weeks were pooled, since spike-specific TCR depth and breadth were not found to differ between the two schedules. Vaccinee samples were obtained from the UK trials COV001 and COV002, which included a single-blind randomized controlled phase 2/3 trial of AZD1222 (ChAdOx1 nCoV-19) in healthy adults. Trial participant PBMC samples were collected at day 0 and day 28 after the second dose for TCRbeta chain sequencing.

The CDR3 regions of human TCRbeta chains were subjected to immunosequencing. As for the original processing: TCRs in the repertoires were compared against a reference library of SARS-CoV-2-specific TCRs that had been generated with the MIRA antigen-specificity platform. Breadth was defined as the fraction of unique TCRs that were SARS-CoV-2-associated, and depth was defined as the fraction of total T cells that were SARS-CoV-2-associated. Using the MIRA data, each spike-specific TCR was assigned both to the spike region to which the TCR was reactive and to a CD4 or CD8 class. Log10-transformed breadth and depth values were compared by one-way ANOVA with Sidak's multiple comparisons tests. Entries here come from immuneACCESS through TCRdb and include only in-frame sequences with V and J called. Some clones fail to appear in such tables; in the studies checked, an unresolved V gene covers under half of the shortfall, and the cause of the remainder is unknown. V, J and clone size are those of that table, while D and trimming were read from the DNA. For this sample there are 200,000 or so clones; approximately 93% appear just once. Roughly 1% of the sample lies in the top ten.

This TCR was sampled from an adult who received the AZD1222 COVID-19 vaccine. The chain uses TRBV7-9 and TRBJ2-3, and 7 junction bases match TRBD2. The source material was peripheral blood, sampled 28 days after the second AZD1222 dose. The DNA sequence is as follows: TGTGCCAGCAGCAAGTCTAGCGGAACCACAGATACGCAGTATTTT. Its amino acids are CASSKSSGTTDTQYF.